This T cell receptor beta chain was recovered during a study of tumor-infiltrating lymphocytes in primary liver carcinoma. General observations from the study: Tumor-adjacent and tumor-blood pairs showed less overlap than tumor region pairs.

Points on this clonotype: Its antigen is currently unknown.

The investigators made TCR beta cDNA from around 530 ng total RNA, using a constant-region primer. Libraries for TCR beta were built through three nested multiplex PCR rounds, which together made up a slightly modified ARM-PCR procedure. With TRBV1-TRBV30 forward primers and a C-beta reverse primer, the first two PCR rounds were run for 9 to 10 cycles each. TCRdb processed the multiplex PCR reads anew with MiXCR; each CDR3 protein has one entry. The data show 310,000 or so distinct CDR3 sequences, less than 75% seen once. Germline DNA was also extracted, with blood RNA taken from unsorted whole blood. The germline CDR1 and CDR2 sequences are SGHDN and FVKESK. This CDR3 comprises 14 residues. V shed 3 bases, J shed 6 bases, and the junction held 8 bases outside the gene matches.

This chain uses TRBV14 with TRBJ2-7, with 7 bases lining up with TRBD1. The clonotype was recovered from a man between 35 and 55 years old with primary liver carcinoma and hepatitis B virus infection. The sequencing input was peripheral blood. The CDR3 nucleotides read TGTGCCAGCAGCCATAGGGGTACAGGGGCCGAGCAGTACTTC. Translating gives CASSHRGTGAEQYF.